This T cell receptor beta chain is drawn from a study of T-cell memory formation after mild COVID-19. About the research overall: Each donor largely had its own TCR clusters.

This clonotype came up a few times. Its specificity is not known. In TCRdb, the 5' RACE reads were re-called with MiXCR into one record per CDR3 protein. The table has roughly 400,000 distinct CDR3 sequences, around 17% seen once. Study-wide results and limits: The authors did not confirm SARS-CoV-2 specificity of second-wave clones peaking day 37. CD4/CD8 balance characterized clones contracting day 15 to 85, and CD4+ skew characterized later expanders.

This CDR3 is built from 13 residues. V shed 4 bases and J shed 6 bases, with 9 bases lying between them. Germline values: CDR1 KGHDR, CDR2 SFDVKD. Material: PBMCs or a T cell subset sorted from them (not recorded which). The clonotype was recovered from a man aged 18-30 years who had mild COVID-19 (a few samples of this study predate the infection). Cell type and time point are not known. The chain links TRBV24-1 to TRBJ2-1; D is unresolved. CDR3 loop: CATSEGHINEQFF. In DNA, the CDR3 is TGTGCCACCAGTGAGGGCCATATCAATGAGCAGTTCTTC.